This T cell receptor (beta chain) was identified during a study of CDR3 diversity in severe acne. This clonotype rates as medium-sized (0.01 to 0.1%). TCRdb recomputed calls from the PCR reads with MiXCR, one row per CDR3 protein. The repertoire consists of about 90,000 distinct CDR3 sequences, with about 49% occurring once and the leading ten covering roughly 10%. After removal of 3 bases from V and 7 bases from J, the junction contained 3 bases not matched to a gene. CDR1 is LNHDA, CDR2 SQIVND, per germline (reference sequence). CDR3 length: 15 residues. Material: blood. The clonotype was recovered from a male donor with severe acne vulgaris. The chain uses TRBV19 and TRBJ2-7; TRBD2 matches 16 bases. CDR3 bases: TGTGCCAGTAGTATTGGGACTAGCGGGAGGGGTGAGCAGTACTTC. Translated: CASSIGTSGRGEQYF.